This T cell receptor beta chain was sequenced in a study of T cells in Graves' hyperthyroidism and ophthalmopathy. About the research overall: Peripheral blood was drawn at first diagnosis, prior to all treatment. The study, taken as a whole, reports: Ophthalmopathy, which appeared later, was predicted by the model a median 6.5 months before onset.

This clonotype was observed at least ten times. The antigen remains undetermined. RNA transcripts provided the source from which TCR beta CDR3 regions were amplified. A set of HTBI primers served as the primers for a first-round RT-PCR of the TCR CDR3. Each CDR3 protein gets one entry after TCRdb re-called the multiplex PCR reads with MiXCR. The table records 300,000 to 350,000 distinct CDR3 sequences, approximately 16% of them present only once. PBMCs were sourced from roughly 9.3 ml fresh peripheral blood. The CDR3 totals 13 residues. The V and J ends lost 5 bases and 2 bases respectively, with 7 bases between them. Germline V CDR1 and CDR2: MNHNS, SASEGT.

This clonotype was obtained from a man aged 30 to 45 with Graves' hyperthyroidism. Sequences were obtained from blood. The chain is built from TRBV6-1 and TRBJ1-5; D not certain. The CDR3 DNA is TGTGCCAGCAGTTCACTGGGCAATCAGCCCCAGCATTTT. The encoded protein is CASSSLGNQPQHF.